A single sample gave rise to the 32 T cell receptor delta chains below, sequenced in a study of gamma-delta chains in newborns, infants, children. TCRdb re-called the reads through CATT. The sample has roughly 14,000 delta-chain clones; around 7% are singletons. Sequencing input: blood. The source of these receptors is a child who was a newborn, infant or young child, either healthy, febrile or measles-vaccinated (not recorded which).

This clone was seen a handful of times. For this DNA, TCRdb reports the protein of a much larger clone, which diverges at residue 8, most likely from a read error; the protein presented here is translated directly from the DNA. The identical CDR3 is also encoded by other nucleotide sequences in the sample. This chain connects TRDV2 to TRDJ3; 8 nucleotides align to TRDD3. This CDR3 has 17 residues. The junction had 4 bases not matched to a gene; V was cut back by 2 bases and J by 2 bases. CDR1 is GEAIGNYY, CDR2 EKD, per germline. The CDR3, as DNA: TGTGCCTGTGACATACTGGGGGGGACCTGGGACACCCGACAGATGTTTTTC. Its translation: CACDILGGTWDTRQMFF.

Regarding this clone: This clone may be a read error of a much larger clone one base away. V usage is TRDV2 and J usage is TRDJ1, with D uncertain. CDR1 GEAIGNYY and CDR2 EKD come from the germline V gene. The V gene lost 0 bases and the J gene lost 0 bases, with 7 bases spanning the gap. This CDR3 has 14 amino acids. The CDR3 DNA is TGTGCCTGTGACACCCGGGGCCACACCGATAAACTCATCTTT. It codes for CACDTRGHTDKLIF.

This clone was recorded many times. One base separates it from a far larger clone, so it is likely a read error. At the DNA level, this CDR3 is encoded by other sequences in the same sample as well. CDR3 protein: CACDVPGDTDKLIF. The CDR3 nucleotides are TGTGCCTGTGACGTACCGGGGGATACCGATAAACTCATCTTT. V and J are TRDV2 and TRDJ1; 7 bases map to TRDD3. J was trimmed by 2 bases and V by 3 bases; bases with no gene match: 5. In germline, CDR1 is GEAIGNYY, CDR2 EKD. The length of the CDR3 is 14 residues.

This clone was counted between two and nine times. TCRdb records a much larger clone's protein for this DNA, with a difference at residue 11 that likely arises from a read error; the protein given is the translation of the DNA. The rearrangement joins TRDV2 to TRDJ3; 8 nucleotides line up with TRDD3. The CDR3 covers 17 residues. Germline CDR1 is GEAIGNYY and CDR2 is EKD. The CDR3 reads CACDSTGGSWVTRQMFF. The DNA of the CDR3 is TGTGCCTGTGACAGTACTGGGGGCTCCTGGGTCACCCGACAGATGTTTTTC.

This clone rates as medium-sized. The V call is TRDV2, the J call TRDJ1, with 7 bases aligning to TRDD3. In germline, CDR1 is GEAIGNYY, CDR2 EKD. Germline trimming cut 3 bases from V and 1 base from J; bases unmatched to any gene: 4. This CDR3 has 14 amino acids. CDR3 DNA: TGTGCCTGTGACGTCTGGGGGTTCACCGATAAACTCATCTTT. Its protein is CACDVWGFTDKLIF.

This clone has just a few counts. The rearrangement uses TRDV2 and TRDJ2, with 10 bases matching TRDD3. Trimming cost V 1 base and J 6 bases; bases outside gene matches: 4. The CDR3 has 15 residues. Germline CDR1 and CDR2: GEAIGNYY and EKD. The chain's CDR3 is CACDTGGYRAAQLFF. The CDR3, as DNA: TGTGCCTGTGACACTGGGGGATACAGGGCAGCACAACTCTTCTTT.

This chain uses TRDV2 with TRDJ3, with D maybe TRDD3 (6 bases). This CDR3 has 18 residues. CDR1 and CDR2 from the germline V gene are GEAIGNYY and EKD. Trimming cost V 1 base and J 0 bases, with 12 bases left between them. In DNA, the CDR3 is TGTGCCTGTGACACGGTACTGGGTCGCTCCTGGGACACCCGACAGATGTTTTTC. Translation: CACDTVLGRSWDTRQMFF.

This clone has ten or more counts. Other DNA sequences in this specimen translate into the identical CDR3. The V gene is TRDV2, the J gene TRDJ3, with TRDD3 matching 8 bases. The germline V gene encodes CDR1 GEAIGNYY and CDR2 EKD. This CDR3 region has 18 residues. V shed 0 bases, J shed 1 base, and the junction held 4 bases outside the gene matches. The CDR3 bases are TGTGCCTGTGACACCGTGGGGGATTCGTCCTGGGACACCCGACAGATGTTTTTC. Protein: CACDTVGDSSWDTRQMFF.

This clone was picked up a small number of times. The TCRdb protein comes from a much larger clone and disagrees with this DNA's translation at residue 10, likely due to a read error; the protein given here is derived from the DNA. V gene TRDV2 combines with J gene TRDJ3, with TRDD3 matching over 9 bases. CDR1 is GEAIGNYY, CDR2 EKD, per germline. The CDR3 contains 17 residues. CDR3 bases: TGTGCCTGTGACGTACTGGGGGACTCCTGTGACACCCGACAGATGTTTTTC. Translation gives CACDVLGDSCDTRQMFF.

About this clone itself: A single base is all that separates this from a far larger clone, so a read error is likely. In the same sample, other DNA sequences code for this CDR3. CDR3 in amino acids: CACDNTGGYSWDTRQMFF. The CDR3 DNA sequence: TGTGCCTGTGACAATACTGGGGGGTACTCCTGGGACACCCGACAGATGTTTTTC. This chain joins TRDV2 and TRDJ3, with TRDD3 identical over 8 bases. This CDR3 comprises 18 residues. V shed 2 bases, J shed 0 bases, and the junction held 5 bases outside the gene matches. Per germline, CDR1 GEAIGNYY and CDR2 EKD.

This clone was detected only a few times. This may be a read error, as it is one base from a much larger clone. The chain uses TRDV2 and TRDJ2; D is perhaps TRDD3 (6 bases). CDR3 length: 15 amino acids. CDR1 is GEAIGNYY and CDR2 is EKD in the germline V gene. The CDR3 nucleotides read TGTGCCTGTGCCACCGTGGGGATGGGGACAGCACAACTCTTCTTT. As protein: CACATVGMGTAQLFF.

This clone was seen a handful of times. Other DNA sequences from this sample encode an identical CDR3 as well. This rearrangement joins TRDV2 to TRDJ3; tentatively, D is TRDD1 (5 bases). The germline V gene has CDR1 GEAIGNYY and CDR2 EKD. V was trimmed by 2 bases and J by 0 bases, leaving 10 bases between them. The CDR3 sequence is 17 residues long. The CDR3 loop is CACDKIQSSWDTRQMFF. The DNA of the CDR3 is TGTGCCTGTGACAAAATACAAAGCTCCTGGGACACCCGACAGATGTTTTTC.

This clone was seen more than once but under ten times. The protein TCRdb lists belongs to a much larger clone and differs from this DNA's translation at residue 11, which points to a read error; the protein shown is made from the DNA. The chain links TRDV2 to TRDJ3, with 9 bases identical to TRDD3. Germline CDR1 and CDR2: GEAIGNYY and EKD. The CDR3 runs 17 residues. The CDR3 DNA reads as TGTGCCTGTGACGTACTGGGGGACTCCTGGAACACCCGACAGATGTTTTTC. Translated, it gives CACDVLGDSWNTRQMFF.

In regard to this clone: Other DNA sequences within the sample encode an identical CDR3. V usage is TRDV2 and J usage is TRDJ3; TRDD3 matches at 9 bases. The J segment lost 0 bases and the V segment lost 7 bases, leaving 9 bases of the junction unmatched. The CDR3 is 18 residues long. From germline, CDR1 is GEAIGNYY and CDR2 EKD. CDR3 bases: TGTGCCTGCGACGAGGGGGATACTTTCTCCTGGGACACCCGACAGATGTTTTTC. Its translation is CACDEGDTFSWDTRQMFF.

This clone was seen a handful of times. In nucleotides, the CDR3 is TGTGCCTGTGACACCTCCCTTCTGGGGGATGCGCGAGCTTTGACAGCACAACTCTTCTTT. Encoded protein: CACDTSLLGDARALTAQLFF. The chain is built from TRDV2 and TRDJ2, with 9 bases that match TRDD3. Germline CDR1 GEAIGNYY, CDR2 EKD. J lost 0 bases, V lost 0 bases, and 13 bases had no gene match. CDR3 size: 20 residues.

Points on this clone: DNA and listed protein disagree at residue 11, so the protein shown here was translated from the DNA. The CDR3 sequence is CACDTVGEGLAAQLFF. The DNA for the CDR3 is TGTGCCTGTGACACCGTGGGGGAAGGTTTGGCAGCACAACTCTTCTTT. The chain employs TRDV2 and TRDJ2, with 7 bases fitting TRDD3. Germline V CDR1 and CDR2: GEAIGNYY, EKD. The CDR3 loop spans 16 amino acids.

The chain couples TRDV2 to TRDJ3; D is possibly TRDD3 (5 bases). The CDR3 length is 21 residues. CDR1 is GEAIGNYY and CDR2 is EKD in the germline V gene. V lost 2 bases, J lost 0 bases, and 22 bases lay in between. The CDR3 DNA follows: TGTGCCTGTGACAGCGTTTCTATACTGGTGGAGAGCTCCTGGGACACCCGACAGATGTTTTTC. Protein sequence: CACDSVSILVESSWDTRQMFF.

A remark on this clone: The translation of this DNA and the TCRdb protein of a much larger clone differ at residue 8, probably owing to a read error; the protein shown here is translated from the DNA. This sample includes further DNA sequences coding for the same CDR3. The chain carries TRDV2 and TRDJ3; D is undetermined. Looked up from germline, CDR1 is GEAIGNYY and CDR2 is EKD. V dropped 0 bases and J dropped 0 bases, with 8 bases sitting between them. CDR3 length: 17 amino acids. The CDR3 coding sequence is TGTGCCTGTGACACCGTACTGAGCTCCTGGGACACCCGACAGATGTTTTTC. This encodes CACDTVLSSWDTRQMFF.

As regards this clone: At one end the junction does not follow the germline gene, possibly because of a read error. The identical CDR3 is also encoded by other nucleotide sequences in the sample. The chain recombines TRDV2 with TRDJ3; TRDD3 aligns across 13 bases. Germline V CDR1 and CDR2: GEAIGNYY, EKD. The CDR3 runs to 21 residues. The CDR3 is CACDTLTGGYGSSWDTRQMFF. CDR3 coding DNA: TGTGCTTGTGACACTTTGACTGGGGGATACGGAAGCTCCTGGGACACCCGACAGATGTTTTTC.

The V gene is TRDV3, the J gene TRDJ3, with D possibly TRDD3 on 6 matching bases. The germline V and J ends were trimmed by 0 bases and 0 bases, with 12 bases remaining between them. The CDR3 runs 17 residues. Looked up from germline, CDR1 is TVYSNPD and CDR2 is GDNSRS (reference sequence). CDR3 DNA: TGTGCCTTTAGGGGGGAACCTAGCTCCTGGGACACCCGACAGATGTTTTTC. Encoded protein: CAFRGEPSSWDTRQMFF. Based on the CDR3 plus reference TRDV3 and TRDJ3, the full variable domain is CDKVTQSSPDQTVASGSEVVLLCTYDTVYSNPDLFWYRIRPDYSFQFVFYGDNSRSEGADFTQGRFSVKHILTQKAFHLVISPVRTEDSATYYCAFRGEPSSWDTRQMFFGTGIKLFVEP.

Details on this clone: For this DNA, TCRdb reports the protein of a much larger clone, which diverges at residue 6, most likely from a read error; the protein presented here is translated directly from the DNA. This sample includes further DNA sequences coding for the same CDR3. In nucleotides, the CDR3 is TGTGCCTGTGACACCAGCTGGGGGAGCTCCTGGGACACCCGACAGATGTTTTTC. The encoded protein is CACDTSWGSSWDTRQMFF. The rearrangement uses TRDV2 and TRDJ3; the match to TRDD3 covers 8 bases. The CDR3 has 18 amino acids. The J segment lost 0 bases and the V segment lost 0 bases, leaving 3 bases of the junction unmatched. CDR1 is GEAIGNYY and CDR2 is EKD in the germline V gene.

The DNA for the CDR3 is TGTGCCTGTGACCCTCTACTGGGGGGTACGAACACCGATAAACTCATCTTT. Translated: CACDPLLGGTNTDKLIF. J is TRDJ1 and V is TRDV2, with 8 bases fitting TRDD3. Germline-derived CDR1 and CDR2 are GEAIGNYY and EKD. This CDR3 is 17 amino acids long. V lost 3 bases, J lost 0 bases, and 11 bases stayed unmatched.

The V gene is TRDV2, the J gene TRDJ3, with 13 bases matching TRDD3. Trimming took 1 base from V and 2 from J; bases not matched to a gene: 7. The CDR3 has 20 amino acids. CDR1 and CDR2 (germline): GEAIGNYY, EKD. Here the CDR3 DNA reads TGTGCCTGTGACACTACTGGGGGATACGCCGTAGCCTGGGACACCCGACAGATGTTTTTC. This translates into CACDTTGGYAVAWDTRQMFF.

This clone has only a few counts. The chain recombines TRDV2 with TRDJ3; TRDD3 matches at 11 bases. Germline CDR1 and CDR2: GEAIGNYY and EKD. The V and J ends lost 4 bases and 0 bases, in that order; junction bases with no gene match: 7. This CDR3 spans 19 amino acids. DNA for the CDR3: TGTGCCTGTGATGTCACTACTGGGGGATACTCCTGGGACACCCGACAGATGTTTTTC. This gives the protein CACDVTTGGYSWDTRQMFF.

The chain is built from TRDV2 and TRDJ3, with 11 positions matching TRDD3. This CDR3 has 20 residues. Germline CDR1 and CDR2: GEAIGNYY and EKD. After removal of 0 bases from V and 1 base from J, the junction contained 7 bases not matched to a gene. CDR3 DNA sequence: TGTGCCTGTGACACCGTACTGGGGGATAAACGGTCCTGGGACACCCGACAGATGTTTTTC. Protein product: CACDTVLGDKRSWDTRQMFF.

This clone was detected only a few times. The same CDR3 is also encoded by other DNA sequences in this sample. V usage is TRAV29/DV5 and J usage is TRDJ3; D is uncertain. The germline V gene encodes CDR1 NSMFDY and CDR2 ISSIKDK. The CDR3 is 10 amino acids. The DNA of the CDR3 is TGTGCGGCAGAGGGCCGACAGATGTTTTTC. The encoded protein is CAAEGRQMFF.

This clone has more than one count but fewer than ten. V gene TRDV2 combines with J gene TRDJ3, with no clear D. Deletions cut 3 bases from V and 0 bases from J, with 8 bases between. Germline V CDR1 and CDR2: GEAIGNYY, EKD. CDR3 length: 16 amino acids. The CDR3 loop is CACDALNSWDTRQMFF. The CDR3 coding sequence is TGTGCCTGTGACGCCCTTAACTCCTGGGACACCCGACAGATGTTTTTC.

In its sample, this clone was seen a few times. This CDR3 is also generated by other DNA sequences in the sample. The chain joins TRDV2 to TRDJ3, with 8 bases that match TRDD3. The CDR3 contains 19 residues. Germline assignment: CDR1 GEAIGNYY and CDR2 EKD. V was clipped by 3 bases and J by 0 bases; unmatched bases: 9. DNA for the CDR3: TGTGCCTGTGACCCAATACTGGGGGGGAGCTCCTGGGACACCCGACAGATGTTTTTC. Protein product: CACDPILGGSSWDTRQMFF.

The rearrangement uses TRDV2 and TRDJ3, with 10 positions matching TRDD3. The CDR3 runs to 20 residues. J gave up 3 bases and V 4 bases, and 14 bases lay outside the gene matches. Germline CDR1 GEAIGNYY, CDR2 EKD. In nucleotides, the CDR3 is TGTGCCTGTGATCCCGTACGGGGGGATACGCAAGGCTGGGACACCCGACAGATGTTTTTC. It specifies CACDPVRGDTQGWDTRQMFF.

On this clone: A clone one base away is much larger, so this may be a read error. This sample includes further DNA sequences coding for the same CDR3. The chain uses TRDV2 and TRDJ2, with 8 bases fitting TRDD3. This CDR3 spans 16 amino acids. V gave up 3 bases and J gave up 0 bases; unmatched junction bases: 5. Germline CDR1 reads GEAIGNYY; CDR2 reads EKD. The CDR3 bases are TGTGCCTGTGACCTACTGGGGGCTACTTTGACAGCACAACTCTTCTTT. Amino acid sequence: CACDLLGATLTAQLFF.

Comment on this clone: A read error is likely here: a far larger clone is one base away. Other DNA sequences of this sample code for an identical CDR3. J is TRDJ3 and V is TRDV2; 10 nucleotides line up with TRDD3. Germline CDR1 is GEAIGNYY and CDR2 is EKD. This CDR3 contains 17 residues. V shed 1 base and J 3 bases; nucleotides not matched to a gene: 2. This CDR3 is CACDTAGGYWDTRQMFF. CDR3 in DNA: TGTGCCTGTGACACTGCTGGGGGATACTGGGACACCCGACAGATGTTTTTC.

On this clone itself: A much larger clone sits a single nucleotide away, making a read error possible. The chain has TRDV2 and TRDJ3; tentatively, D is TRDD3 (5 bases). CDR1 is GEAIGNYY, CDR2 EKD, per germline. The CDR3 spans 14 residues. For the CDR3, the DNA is TGTGCCTGTGGGGGCTCCTGGGACACCCGACAGGTGTTTTTC. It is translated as CACGGSWDTRQVFF.